This T cell receptor (beta chain) was captured in a study of vaccination effects on CD4 cells after COVID-19. Whole-study context: Participants completed two doses of the BNT162b2 or mRNA-1273 vaccine. There were a couple of convalescent patients who gave samples 16 days and one week before vaccination.

Study-level results: Few convalescent patients were studied, and early post-infection samples were lacking.

Trimming took 4 bases from V and 5 from J, leaving 21 bases between them. Per the germline V gene, CDR1 is SGHNT and CDR2 is YYREEE (reference sequence). CDR3 length equals 16 residues. On this clone: Its antigen is not identified.

Repertoires were generated with immunoSEQ multiplex PCR, while TCRdb's copy carries only in-frame clones and drops some. Among about 34,000 clones listed, approximately 70% were seen once. Before any sequencing was done, the ViraFEST assay used viral peptide pools to expand antigen-specific CD4+ T cells. Following culture for roughly 10 days, CD4+ T cells were isolated. Infection with SARS-CoV-2 occurred in the person between March and December 2020, and PCR confirmed it. Wells containing a few million PBMC each were cultured with about 9 IU/ml IL-2 and 10 ug/ml peptides. This TCR derives from a human donor who had a prior SARS-CoV-2 infection. V gene TRBV5-4 combines with J gene TRBJ2-5; perhaps TRBD2 as D (6 bases). The sample in question was CD4+ T cells from PBMCs cultured with a peptide pool, obtained before COVID-19 vaccination. Written as DNA, the CDR3 is TGTGCCAGCAGCCTACTGGAGGGCTTGGGTTCGGAGACCCAGTACTTC. This gives the protein CASSLLEGLGSETQYF.